The next 22 T cell receptor beta chains were all read from a single sample in a study of shared clonotypes between healthy human individuals. Profiling relied on immunoSEQ multiplex PCR, and the TCRdb table lists in-frame clones only, not all of them. The table records roughly 2 million clones, 95% of them present only once. The sequenced sample consisted of naive CD4+ T cells sorted from blood. The subset: CD45RA+ positively selected. The receptors were gathered from a man younger than 35 in good health.

This chain links TRBV25-1 with TRBJ2-7, with 7 positions matching TRBD2. Trimming cost V 2 bases and J 2 bases; bases outside gene matches: 3. The CDR3 sequence is 14 residues long. The germline CDR1 and CDR2 sequences are MGHDK and SYGVNS. CDR3 region: CASSEPAGTYEQYF. The CDR3 bases are TGTGCCAGCAGTGAACCAGCGGGGACCTACGAGCAGTACTTC.

The V call is TRBV10-3, the J call TRBJ1-6; 7 nucleotides line up with TRBD1. The V and J ends lost 1 base and 0 bases, in that order; junction bases with no gene match: 3. CDR3 size: 17 residues. Looked up from germline, CDR1 is ENHRY and CDR2 is SYGVKD. The CDR3 coding sequence is TGTGCCATCAGTGAGTTACAGGGGCTCTCCTATAATTCACCCCTCCACTTT. Translated, it gives CAISELQGLSYNSPLHF.

This chain uses TRBV18 with TRBJ1-3; TRBD1 is a possible D gene (6 bases). Germline loops: CDR1 KGHSH, CDR2 LQKENI. The length of the CDR3 is 13 residues. The V gene lost 10 bases and the J gene lost 9 bases, with 19 bases spanning the gap. Here the CDR3 reads CATQPGGQSTIYF. The CDR3 nucleotides are TGTGCCACCCAACCAGGTGGACAGAGCACCATATATTTT.

The chain uses TRBV5-1 and TRBJ1-6; maybe TRBD1 (6 bases). Trimming removed 4 bases at V and 6 bases at J, with 17 bases between. The CDR3 consists of 16 residues. Germline V gene lookup returns CDR1 SGHRS and CDR2 YFSETQ. The CDR3: CASSGKTTGSNSPLHF. DNA of the CDR3: TGCGCCAGCAGCGGAAAGACTACAGGGAGTAATTCACCCCTCCACTTT.

The chain recombines TRBV6-5 with TRBJ2-7; 8 bases agree with TRBD2. J lost 7 bases, V lost 0 bases, and 8 bases had no gene match. CDR3 length: 15 amino acids. Germline-derived CDR1 and CDR2 are MNHEY and SVGAGI. In DNA, the CDR3 is TGTGCCAGCAGTTACTCGCCTAGCGGGCCCGCAGAGCAGTACTTC. It is translated as CASSYSPSGPAEQYF.

V gene TRBV2 combines with J gene TRBJ1-1, with a weak D call TRBD1 (5 bases). The CDR3 runs to 12 residues. The V gene lost 8 bases and the J gene lost 5 bases, with 12 bases spanning the gap. Germline assignment: CDR1 SNHLY and CDR2 FYNNEI. CDR3 region: CASSGGKTEAFF. The CDR3 bases are TGTGCCAGCTCCGGGGGGAAAACTGAAGCTTTCTTT. Together with reference TRBV2 and TRBJ1-1, the CDR3 gives the full variable domain: EPEVTQTPSHQVTQMGQEVILRCVPISNHLYFYWYRQILGQKVEFLVSFYNNEISEKSEIFDDQFSVERPDGSNFTLKIRSTKLEDSAMYFCASSGGKTEAFFGQGTRLTVV.

J is TRBJ2-3 and V is TRBV5-1, with 15 bases matching TRBD2. CDR3 length equals 18 residues. The V gene end was trimmed by 4 bases and the J gene end by 2 bases; junction bases not matched to a gene: 8. Germline V gene sequence: CDR1 SGHRS, CDR2 YFSETQ. CDR3 amino acids: CASSDRTSGRGPTDTQYF. The CDR3 DNA reads as TGCGCCAGCAGCGACAGGACTAGCGGGAGGGGACCCACAGATACGCAGTATTTT.

This clone was seen only once. The same CDR3 is also encoded by other DNA sequences in this sample. In nucleotides, the CDR3 is TGTGCCAGCAGCTTAGCATCTGGCGCCTACAATGAGCAGTTCTTC. Translation: CASSLASGAYNEQFF. The V and J genes are TRBV7-9 and TRBJ2-1, with no clear D. The CDR3 sequence is 15 residues long. The germline V gene encodes CDR1 SEHNR and CDR2 FQNEAQ (reference sequence). The V gene lost 0 bases and the J gene lost 2 bases, with 8 bases spanning the gap. The full variable domain, in which reference TRBV7-9 and TRBJ2-1 provide the parts outside the CDR3, is DTGVSQNPRHKITKRGQNVTFRCDPISEHNRLYWYRQTLGQGPEFLTYFQNEAQLEKSRLLSDRFSAERPKGSFSTLEIQRTEQGDSAMYLCASSLASGAYNEQFFGPGTRLTVL.

V usage is TRBV18 and J usage is TRBJ1-1, with a weak D call TRBD1 (6 bases). Between the trimmed V and J ends, which lost 3 bases and 1 base, there was a span of 15 bases. CDR1 and CDR2 from the germline V gene are KGHSH and LQKENI. The CDR3 covers 16 residues. CDR3 in DNA: TGTGCCAGCTCACCCCGGGACAAGGGTGGGAACACTGAAGCTTTCTTT. It codes for CASSPRDKGGNTEAFF.

This chain joins TRBV5-6 and TRBJ2-7; 7 bases agree with TRBD2. Germline CDR1 is SGHDT and CDR2 is YYEEEE. The CDR3 is made up of 14 amino acids. V shed 1 base, J shed 9 bases, and the junction held 10 bases outside the gene matches. The CDR3 loop is CASSLLGGSNGQYF. The CDR3 nucleotides read TGTGCCAGCAGCTTGCTAGGCGGGAGCAACGGGCAGTACTTC. Based on the CDR3 plus reference TRBV5-6 and TRBJ2-7, the full variable domain is DAGVTQSPTHLIKTRGQQVTLRCSPKSGHDTVSWYQQALGQGPQFIFQYYEEEERQRGNFPDRFSGHQFPNYSSELNVNALLLGDSALYLCASSLLGGSNGQYFGPGTRLTVT.

To note about this clone: At the DNA level, this CDR3 is encoded by other sequences in the same sample as well. The chain has TRBV6-1 and TRBJ2-7, with a weak D call TRBD1 (5 bases). From germline, CDR1 is MNHNS and CDR2 SASEGT. The CDR3 length is 12 residues. V was trimmed by 7 bases and J by 4 bases, leaving 11 bases between them. CDR3 sequence reads: CASNDRSYEQYF. Written as DNA, the CDR3 is TGTGCCAGCAACGACAGATCTTACGAGCAGTACTTC.

CDR3 bases: TGTGCCAGCAGTAGAGGACAGGAATCACCCCTCCACTTT. Translated, it gives CASSRGQESPLHF. J is TRBJ1-6 and V is TRBV6-5; 7 bases agree with TRBD1. Germline CDR1 MNHEY, CDR2 SVGAGI. After removal of 5 bases from V and 10 bases from J, the junction contained 5 bases not matched to a gene. This CDR3 contains 13 residues.

The rearrangement links TRBV19 to TRBJ2-7; D remains ambiguous. Deletions cut 4 bases from V and 1 base from J, with 8 bases between. The CDR3 is 13 residues long. Germline V lookup: CDR1 LNHDA, CDR2 SQIVND (reference sequence). CDR3 in DNA: TGTGCCAGTAGTACTGGTAAGTCCTACGAGCAGTACTTC. Residues: CASSTGKSYEQYF.

This clone has more than one count but fewer than ten. The genes are TRBV6-6 and TRBJ1-2; 9 bases agree with TRBD1. The CDR3 sequence is 15 residues long. Germline lookup yields CDR1 MNHNY and CDR2 SVGAGI (reference sequence). V shed 0 bases and J 8 bases; nucleotides not matched to a gene: 7. CDR3 DNA: TGTGCCAGCAGTTACTCGACCGGGACAGGGAAAGGCTACACCTTC. Translation: CASSYSTGTGKGYTF.

The rearrangement uses TRBV5-1 and TRBJ2-2; maybe TRBD1 (5 bases). The germline V gene encodes CDR1 SGHRS and CDR2 YFSETQ. With 0 bases removed from V and 7 bases from J, the gap between germline ends came to 10 bases. CDR3 length equals 14 residues. CDR3 loop: CASSLGTGGGELFF. The CDR3 DNA is TGCGCCAGCAGCTTGGGCACAGGTGGCGGGGAGCTGTTTTTT.

V usage is TRBV15 and J usage is TRBJ2-5; a possible D gene is TRBD1 (5 bases). This CDR3 comprises 14 residues. The germline V gene encodes CDR1 LNHNV and CDR2 YYDKDF (reference sequence). Trimming left V 2 bases short and J 5 bases short, with 12 bases between. The CDR3 DNA reads TGTGCCACCAGCAGACTAGGGTCAGGGGAGACCCAGTACTTC. The encoded protein is CATSRLGSGETQYF.

The rearrangement links TRBV7-6 to TRBJ1-3, with 7 bases fitting TRBD1. V dropped 3 bases and J dropped 2; count of bases not matched to a gene: 4. CDR3 size: 15 residues. Germline V lookup: CDR1 SGHVS, CDR2 FNYEAQ. CDR3 DNA sequence: TGTGCCAGCAGCTTGGGACAGAAAACTGGAAACACCATATATTTT. Translating it yields CASSLGQKTGNTIYF.

This clone was seen a few times. J is TRBJ2-4 and V is TRBV7-2; D is uncertain. Germline V gives CDR1 SGHTA, CDR2 FQGNSA. V lost 6 bases and J 8 bases, leaving 14 bases between the germline ends. The CDR3 has 13 residues. Here the CDR3 DNA reads TGTGCCAGCAGGGCTCCTAGTGAGGACATTCAGTACTTC. Translation: CASRAPSEDIQYF.

The chain carries TRBV18 and TRBJ1-2; maybe TRBD1 (6 bases). Trimming took 2 bases from V and 11 from J, leaving 18 bases between them. CDR1 is KGHSH, CDR2 LQKENI, per germline. CDR3 size: 14 residues. CDR3 in DNA: TGTGCCAGCTCACCAAAACAGGGTATAGCCTCTTACACCTTC. Translated, it gives CASSPKQGIASYTF.

V usage is TRBV4-1 and J usage is TRBJ1-5; D is unclear. Between the trimmed V and J ends, which lost 4 bases and 0 bases, there was a span of 16 bases. Germline lookup yields CDR1 MGHRA and CDR2 YSYEKL. This CDR3 comprises 17 residues. CDR3 sequence (DNA): TGCGCCAGCAGCCGCTTCTTCAGTCAGCTTAGCAATCAGCCCCAGCATTTT. Translated: CASSRFFSQLSNQPQHF.

This chain connects TRBV5-6 to TRBJ2-7; D is unresolved. V lost 3 bases and J lost 7, with 14 bases in between. CDR1 is SGHDT, CDR2 YYEEEE, per germline. This CDR3 is 13 amino acids long. CDR3 bases: TGTGCCAGCAGCTCATGGCCTCGCTATGAGCAGTACTTC. It translates to CASSSWPRYEQYF.

Details on this clone: This specimen includes other DNA sequences encoding the same CDR3. The chain recombines TRBV9 with TRBJ1-6; D gene uncertain. The germline gives CDR1 SGDLS, CDR2 YYNGEE. The length of the CDR3 is 14 residues. The germline V and J ends were trimmed by 0 bases and 7 bases, with 8 bases remaining between them. The DNA for the CDR3 is TGTGCCAGCAGCGTAGGGTCGGGAAATTCACCCCTCCACTTT. It encodes CASSVGSGNSPLHF. The variable domain in full, with the rest retrieved from reference TRBV9 and TRBJ1-6, is DSGVTQTPKHLITATGQRVTLRCSPRSGDLSVYWYQQSLDQGLQFLIQYYNGEERAKGNILERFSAQQFPDLHSELNLSSLELGDSALYFCASSVGSGNSPLHFGNGTRLTVT.